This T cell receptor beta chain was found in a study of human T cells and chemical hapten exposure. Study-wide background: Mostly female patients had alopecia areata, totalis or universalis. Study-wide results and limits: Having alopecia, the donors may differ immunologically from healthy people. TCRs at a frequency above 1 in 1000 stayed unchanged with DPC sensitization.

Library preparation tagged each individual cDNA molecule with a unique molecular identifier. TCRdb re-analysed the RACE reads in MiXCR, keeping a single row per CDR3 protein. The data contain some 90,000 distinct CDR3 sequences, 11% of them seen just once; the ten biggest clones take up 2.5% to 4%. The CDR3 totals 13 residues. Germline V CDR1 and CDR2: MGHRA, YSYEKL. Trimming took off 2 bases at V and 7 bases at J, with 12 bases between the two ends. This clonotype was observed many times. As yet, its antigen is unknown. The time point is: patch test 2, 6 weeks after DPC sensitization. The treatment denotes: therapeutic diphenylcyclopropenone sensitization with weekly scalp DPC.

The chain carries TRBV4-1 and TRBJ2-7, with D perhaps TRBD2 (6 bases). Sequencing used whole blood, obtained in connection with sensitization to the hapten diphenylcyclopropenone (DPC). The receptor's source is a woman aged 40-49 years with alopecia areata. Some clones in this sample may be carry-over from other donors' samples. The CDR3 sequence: CASSQRAGNEQYF. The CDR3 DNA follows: TGCGCCAGCAGCCAACGAGCGGGCAATGAGCAGTACTTC.